This entry lists 7 T cell receptor beta chains sequenced from one sample in a study of T-cell reconstitution after alpha-beta-depleted transplantation in children. Unique molecular identifiers were built into the TCRbeta library. TCRdb called the PCR reads again in MiXCR, with one record for every CDR3 protein. The table has 350,000 to 450,000 distinct CDR3 sequences, about 20% seen once. Sequences were derived from PBMCs from the stem cell graft donor, sampled from the stem cell graft. These receptors were collected from a human donor who donated a stem cell graft to a child with acute myeloid leukemia.

A few counts support this clonotype. The genes are TRBV15 and TRBJ1-2; 9 positions match TRBD1. The CDR3 loop spans 15 amino acids. In germline, CDR1 is LNHNV, CDR2 YYDKDF (reference sequence). Trimming at V came to 3 bases and at J to 2 bases, leaving 4 bases not matched to a gene. The CDR3 DNA is TGTGCCACCAGCAGGACAACAGGGGGCAACTATGGCTACACCTTC. Residues: CATSRTTGGNYGYTF.

This clonotype was found a few times. The rearrangement uses TRBV12-3 or TRBV12-4 and TRBJ1-6, with 9 positions matching TRBD1. With V trimmed by 6 bases and J by 8 bases, 11 bases remained unmatched. The CDR3 is 16 residues long. CDR3 loop: CASSQRTGGADSPLHF. The DNA of the CDR3 is TGTGCCAGCAGCCAAAGAACAGGGGGCGCAGATTCACCCCTCCACTTT.

The genes are TRBV7-3 and TRBJ1-1; no firm D call. This CDR3 comprises 13 residues. Germline V gene data show CDR1 as SGHTA and CDR2 as FQGTGA. V was cut by 2 bases and J by 3 bases, with 7 bases left in between. CDR3 region: CASSLGVDTEAFF. CDR3 nucleotide sequence: TGTGCCAGCAGCTTAGGGGTGGACACTGAAGCTTTCTTT.

This chain connects TRBV24-1 to TRBJ2-1; D is perhaps TRBD1 (5 bases). This CDR3 is 14 amino acids long. Germline V gene sequence: CDR1 KGHDR, CDR2 SFDVKD. The V end was cut by 6 bases, the J end by 5 bases, with 13 bases between. The CDR3 region has the DNA TGTGCCACCAGTTTCTCGACAGTCCACAATGAGCAGTTCTTC. Translated, it gives CATSFSTVHNEQFF.

V gene TRBV11-3 combines with J gene TRBJ2-5; 7 bases line up with TRBD1. V shed 2 bases and J 4 bases; nucleotides not matched to a gene: 4. Germline lookup yields CDR1 SGHNT and CDR2 YENEEA. The length of the CDR3 is 14 residues. The CDR3 loop is CASSLIDRAETQYF. DNA of the CDR3: TGTGCCAGCAGCTTAATTGACAGGGCAGAGACCCAGTACTTC.

This clonotype has more than one count but fewer than ten. V gene TRBV29-1 combines with J gene TRBJ2-7; 9 positions match TRBD2. Per germline, CDR1 SQVTM and CDR2 ANQGSEA. The V and J ends lost 7 bases and 3 bases, in that order; junction bases with no gene match: 10. The CDR3 covers 14 residues. This CDR3 reads CSATIAGVNYEQYF. In DNA, the CDR3 is TGCAGCGCCACCATAGCGGGAGTGAACTACGAGCAGTACTTC.

The chain has TRBV3-1 and TRBJ2-1; D could derive from TRBD1 or TRBD2 (5 bases each). V was shortened by 6 bases and J by 12 bases, with 24 bases between the two germline ends. This CDR3 is built from 15 residues. CDR1 and CDR2 (germline): LGHDT, YNNKEL (reference sequence). The CDR3 DNA is TGTGCCAGCAGTCCCCGGGACCGGTCACCCGAGCGGCAGTTCTTC. Encoded protein: CASSPRDRSPERQFF.